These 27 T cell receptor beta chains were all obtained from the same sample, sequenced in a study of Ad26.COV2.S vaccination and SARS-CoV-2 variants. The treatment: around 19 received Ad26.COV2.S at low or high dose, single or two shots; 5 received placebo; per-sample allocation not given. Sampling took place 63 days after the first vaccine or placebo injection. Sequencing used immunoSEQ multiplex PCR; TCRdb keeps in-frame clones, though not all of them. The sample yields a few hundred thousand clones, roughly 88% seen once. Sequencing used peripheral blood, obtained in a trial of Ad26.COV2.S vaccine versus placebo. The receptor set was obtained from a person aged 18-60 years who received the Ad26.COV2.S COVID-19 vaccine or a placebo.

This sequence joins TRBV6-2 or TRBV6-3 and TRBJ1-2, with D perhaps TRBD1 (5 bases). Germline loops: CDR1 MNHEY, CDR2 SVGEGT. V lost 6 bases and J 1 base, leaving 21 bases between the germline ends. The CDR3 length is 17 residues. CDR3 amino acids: CASSPLGGTADNYGYTF. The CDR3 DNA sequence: TGTGCCAGCAGCCCCCTGGGGGGGACTGCTGATAACTATGGCTACACCTTC.

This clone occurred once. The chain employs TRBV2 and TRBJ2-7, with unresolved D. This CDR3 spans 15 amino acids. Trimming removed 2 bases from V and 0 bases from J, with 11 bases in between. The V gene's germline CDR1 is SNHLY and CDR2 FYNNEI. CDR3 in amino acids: CASSERAGFSYEQYF. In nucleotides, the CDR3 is TGTGCCAGCAGTGAAAGAGCAGGCTTCTCCTACGAGCAGTACTTC.

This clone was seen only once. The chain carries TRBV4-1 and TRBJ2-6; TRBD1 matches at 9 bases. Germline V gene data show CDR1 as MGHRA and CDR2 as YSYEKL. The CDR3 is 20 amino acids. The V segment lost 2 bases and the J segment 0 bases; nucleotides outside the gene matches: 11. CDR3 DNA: TGCGCCAGCAGCCAAACCTTTTGGGGGACAGGGTACTCTGGGGCCAACGTCCTGACTTTC. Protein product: CASSQTFWGTGYSGANVLTF.

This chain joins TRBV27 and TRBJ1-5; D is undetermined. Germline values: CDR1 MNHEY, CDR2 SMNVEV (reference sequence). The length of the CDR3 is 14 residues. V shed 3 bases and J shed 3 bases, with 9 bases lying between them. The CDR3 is CASSFRGLNQPQHF. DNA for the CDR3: TGTGCCAGCAGTTTTCGAGGGCTCAATCAGCCCCAGCATTTT.

This CDR3 is CASSLIGTGTSNYGYTF. The CDR3, as DNA: TGTGCCAGCAGTTTAATCGGGACAGGGACTTCTAACTATGGCTACACCTTC. The chain has TRBV28 and TRBJ1-2; 9 bases match TRBD1. The CDR3 extends over 17 amino acids. The junction had 7 bases not matched to a gene; V was cut back by 2 bases and J by 0 bases. The germline V gene has CDR1 MDHEN and CDR2 SYDVKM.

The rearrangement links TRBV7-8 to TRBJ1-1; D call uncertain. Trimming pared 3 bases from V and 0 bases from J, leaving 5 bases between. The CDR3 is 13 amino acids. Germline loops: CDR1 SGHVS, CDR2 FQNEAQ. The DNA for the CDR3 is TGTGCCAGCAGCTTGGATGTGAACACTGAAGCTTTCTTT. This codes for CASSLDVNTEAFF.

DNA for the CDR3: TGTGCCAGCAGTTTTACACAGGGGATGGCCTATGGCTACACCTTC. Translated, it gives CASSFTQGMAYGYTF. V is TRBV5-4 and J is TRBJ1-2, with 7 bases lining up with TRBD1. V was clipped by 5 bases and J by 4 bases; unmatched bases: 11. Looked up from germline, CDR1 is SGHNT and CDR2 is YYREEE (reference sequence). The CDR3 contains 15 residues.

The CDR3 bases are TGTGCCAGCAGCCCCCTAGCGGGGGGGCCGGGAGAGACCCAGTACTTC. Translated, it gives CASSPLAGGPGETQYF. V is TRBV7-2 and J is TRBJ2-5, with 12 nucleotides matching TRBD2. V lost 5 bases to trimming and J lost 4 bases; unmatched junction nucleotides: 8. CDR3 length equals 16 residues. CDR1 and CDR2 from the germline V gene are SGHTA and FQGNSA.

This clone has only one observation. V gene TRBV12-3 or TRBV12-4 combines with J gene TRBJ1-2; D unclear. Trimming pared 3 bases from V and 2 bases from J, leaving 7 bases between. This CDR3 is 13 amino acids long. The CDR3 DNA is TGTGCCAGCAGTTTTTCTGAGAACTATGGCTACACCTTC. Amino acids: CASSFSENYGYTF.

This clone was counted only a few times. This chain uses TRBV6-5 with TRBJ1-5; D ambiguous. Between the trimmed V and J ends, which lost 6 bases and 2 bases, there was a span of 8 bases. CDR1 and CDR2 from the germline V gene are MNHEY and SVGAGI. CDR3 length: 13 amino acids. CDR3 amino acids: CASRGSGNQPQHF. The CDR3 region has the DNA TGTGCCAGCAGGGGCTCTGGCAATCAGCCCCAGCATTTT.

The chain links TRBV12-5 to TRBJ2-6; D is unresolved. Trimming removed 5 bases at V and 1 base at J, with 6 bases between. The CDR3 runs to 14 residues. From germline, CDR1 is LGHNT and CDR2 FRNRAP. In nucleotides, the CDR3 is TGTGCTAGTGGTGAGCATTCTGGGGCCAACGTCCTGACTTTC. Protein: CASGEHSGANVLTF.

The CDR3 DNA is TGTGCCAGTAGTAGTGGACCGAGGAGTCCGAATGAAAAACTGTTTTTT. This encodes CASSSGPRSPNEKLFF. V and J are TRBV19 and TRBJ1-4, with D unresolved. Trimming pared 4 bases from V and 5 bases from J, leaving 17 bases between. The CDR3 extends over 16 amino acids. The germline gives CDR1 LNHDA, CDR2 SQIVND (reference sequence).

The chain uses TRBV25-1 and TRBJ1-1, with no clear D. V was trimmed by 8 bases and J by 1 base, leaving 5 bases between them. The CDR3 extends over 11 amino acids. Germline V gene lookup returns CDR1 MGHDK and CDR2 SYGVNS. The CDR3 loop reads CASSRNTEAFF. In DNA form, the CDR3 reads TGTGCCAGCTCGAGGAACACTGAAGCTTTCTTT. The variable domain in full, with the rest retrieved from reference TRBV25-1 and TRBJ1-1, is EADIYQTPRYLVIGTGKKITLECSQTMGHDKMYWYQQDPGMELHLIHYSYGVNSTEKGDLSSESTVSRIRTEHFPLTLESARPSHTSQYLCASSRNTEAFFGQGTRLTVV.

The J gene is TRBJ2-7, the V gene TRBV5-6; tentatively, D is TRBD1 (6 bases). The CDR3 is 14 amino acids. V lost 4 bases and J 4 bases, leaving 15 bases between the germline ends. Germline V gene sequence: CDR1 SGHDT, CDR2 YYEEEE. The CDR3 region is CASSMDRSLYEQYV. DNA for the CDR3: TGTGCCAGCAGCATGGACAGAAGTCTATACGAGCAGTACGTC.

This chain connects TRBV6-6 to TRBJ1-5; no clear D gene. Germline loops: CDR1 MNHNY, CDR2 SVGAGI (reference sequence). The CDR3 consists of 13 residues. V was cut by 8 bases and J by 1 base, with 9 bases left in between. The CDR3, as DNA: TGTGCCAGCCTTCCCGGGAGCAATCAGCCCCAGCATTTT. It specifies CASLPGSNQPQHF.

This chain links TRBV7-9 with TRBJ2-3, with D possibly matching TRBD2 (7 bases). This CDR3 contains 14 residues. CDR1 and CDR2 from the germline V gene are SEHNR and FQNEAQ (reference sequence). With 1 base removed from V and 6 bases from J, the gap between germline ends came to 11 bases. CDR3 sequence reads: CASSLEGGADTQYF. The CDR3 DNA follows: TGTGCCAGCAGCTTAGAAGGGGGGGCGGATACGCAGTATTTT.

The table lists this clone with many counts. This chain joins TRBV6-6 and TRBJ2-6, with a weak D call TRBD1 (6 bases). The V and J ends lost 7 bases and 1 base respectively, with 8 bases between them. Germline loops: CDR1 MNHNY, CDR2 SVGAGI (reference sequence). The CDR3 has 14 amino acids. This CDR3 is CASTRGSGANVLTF. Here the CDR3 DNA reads TGTGCCAGCACCAGGGGATCTGGGGCCAACGTCCTGACTTTC.

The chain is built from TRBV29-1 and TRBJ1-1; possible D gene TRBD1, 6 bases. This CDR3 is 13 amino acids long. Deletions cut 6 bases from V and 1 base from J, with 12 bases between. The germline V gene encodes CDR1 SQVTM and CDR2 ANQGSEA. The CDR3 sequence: CSVTGTTNTEAFF. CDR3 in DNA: TGCAGCGTCACCGGGACAACGAACACTGAAGCTTTCTTT.

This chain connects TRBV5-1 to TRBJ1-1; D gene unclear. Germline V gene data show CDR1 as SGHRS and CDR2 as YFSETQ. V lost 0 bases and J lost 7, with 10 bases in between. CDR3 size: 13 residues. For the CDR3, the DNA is TGCGCCAGCAGCTTGGCCGGAACCTTTGAAGCTTTCTTT. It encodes CASSLAGTFEAFF.

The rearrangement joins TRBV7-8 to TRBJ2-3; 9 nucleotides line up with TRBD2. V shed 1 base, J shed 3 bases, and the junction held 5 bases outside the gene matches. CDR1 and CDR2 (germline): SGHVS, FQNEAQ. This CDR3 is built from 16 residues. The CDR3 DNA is TGTGCCAGCAGCTTAGGGATTAGCGGGAGTACAGATACGCAGTATTTT. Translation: CASSLGISGSTDTQYF.

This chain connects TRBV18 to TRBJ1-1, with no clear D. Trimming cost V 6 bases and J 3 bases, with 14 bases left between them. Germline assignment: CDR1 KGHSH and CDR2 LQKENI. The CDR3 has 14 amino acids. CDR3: CASSPQGKHTEAFF. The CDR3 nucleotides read TGTGCCAGCTCGCCTCAAGGTAAACACACTGAAGCTTTCTTT.

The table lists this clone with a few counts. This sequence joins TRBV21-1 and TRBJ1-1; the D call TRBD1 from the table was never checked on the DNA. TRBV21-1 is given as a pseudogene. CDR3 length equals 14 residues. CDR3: CAREQGRLNTEAFF. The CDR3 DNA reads TGTGCCCGCGAACAGGGTCGCTTGAACACTGAAGCTTTCTTT.

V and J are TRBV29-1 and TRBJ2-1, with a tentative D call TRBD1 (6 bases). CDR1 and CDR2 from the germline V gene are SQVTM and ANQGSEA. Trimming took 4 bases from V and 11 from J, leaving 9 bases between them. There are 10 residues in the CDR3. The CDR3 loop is CSVVGQKQFF. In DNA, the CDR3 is TGCAGCGTTGTTGGACAGAAGCAGTTCTTC.

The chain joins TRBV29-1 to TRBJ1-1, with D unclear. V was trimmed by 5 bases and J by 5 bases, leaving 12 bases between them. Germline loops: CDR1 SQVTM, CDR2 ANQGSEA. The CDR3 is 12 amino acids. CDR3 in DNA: TGCAGCGTTTCACTCATAGCAACTGAAGCTTTCTTT. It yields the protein CSVSLIATEAFF. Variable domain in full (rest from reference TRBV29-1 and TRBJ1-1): SAVISQKPSRDICQRGTSLTIQCQVDSQVTMMFWYRQQPGQSLTLIATANQGSEATYESGFVIDKFPISRPNLTFSTLTVSNMSPEDSSIYLCSVSLIATEAFFGQGTRLTVV.

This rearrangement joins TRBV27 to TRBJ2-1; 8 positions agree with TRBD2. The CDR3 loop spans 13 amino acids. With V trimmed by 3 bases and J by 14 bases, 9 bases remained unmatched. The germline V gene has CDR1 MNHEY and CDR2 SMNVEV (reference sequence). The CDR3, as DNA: TGTGCCAGCAGTTTTAGCGCCGGGAGGGAGAAGTTCTTC. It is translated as CASSFSAGREKFF.

Written as DNA, the CDR3 is TGTGCCAGCAGTGCAAAACAGAACACTGAAGCTTTCTTT. Protein product: CASSAKQNTEAFF. The rearrangement uses TRBV6-4 and TRBJ1-1; D is uncertain. CDR3 length: 13 residues. Germline V gives CDR1 MRHNA, CDR2 SNTAGT. Trimming pared 4 bases from V and 1 base from J, leaving 7 bases between.

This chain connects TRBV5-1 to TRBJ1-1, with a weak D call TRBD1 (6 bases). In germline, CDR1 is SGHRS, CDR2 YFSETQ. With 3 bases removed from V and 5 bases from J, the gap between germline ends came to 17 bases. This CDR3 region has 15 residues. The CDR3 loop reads CASSSLQGMETEAFF. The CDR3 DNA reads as TGCGCCAGCAGCTCTCTACAGGGAATGGAGACTGAAGCTTTCTTT.